The 10 T cell receptor beta chains presented below share a single source sample, sequenced in a study of OX40 agonist ivuxolimab in advanced cancers. This table comes from immunoSEQ multiplex PCR, and its TCRdb copy is limited to in-frame clones, with some not included. The sample contains 80,000 or so clones, just under 95% of which appear only once. The sequences come from CD4+ or CD8+ T cells sorted from blood, collected in a trial of the OX40 agonist ivuxolimab. These receptors were obtained from an adult with an advanced solid tumor such as melanoma, head and neck, liver or kidney cancer.

The genes are TRBV7-9 and TRBJ2-3; 10 bases are a match to TRBD2. CDR1 SEHNR and CDR2 FQNEAQ come from the germline V gene (reference sequence). Trimming took 6 bases from V and 4 from J; bases not matched to a gene: 4. The CDR3 runs to 14 residues. In nucleotides, the CDR3 is TGTGCCAGCAGTCTAGCGGGGGCCTCAGATACGCAGTATTTT. Protein product: CASSLAGASDTQYF. Together with reference TRBV7-9 and TRBJ2-3, the CDR3 gives the full variable domain: DTGVSQNPRHKITKRGQNVTFRCDPISEHNRLYWYRQTLGQGPEFLTYFQNEAQLEKSRLLSDRFSAERPKGSFSTLEIQRTEQGDSAMYLCASSLAGASDTQYFGPGTRLTVL.

The chain recombines TRBV7-8 with TRBJ1-5; 9 nucleotides match TRBD1. V was clipped by 5 bases and J by 3 bases; unmatched bases: 11. Germline V lookup: CDR1 SGHVS, CDR2 FQNEAQ. This CDR3 region has 17 residues. The CDR3 here is CASSATGGTGDNQPQHF. CDR3 in DNA: TGTGCCAGCAGCGCCACAGGGGGCACTGGAGACAATCAGCCCCAGCATTTT.

The genes are TRBV2 and TRBJ2-3; D is uncertain. Germline CDR1 and CDR2: SNHLY and FYNNEI. V lost 0 bases and J lost 0, with 7 bases in between. The CDR3 covers 15 residues. The DNA for the CDR3 is TGTGCCAGCAGTGAAGCAGAAGTTAGCACAGATACGCAGTATTTT. Amino acid sequence: CASSEAEVSTDTQYF.

This chain uses TRBV7-2 with TRBJ1-5, with D uncertain. The V and J ends lost 1 base and 0 bases respectively, with 13 bases between them. The CDR3 is 17 amino acids. Germline CDR1 is SGHTA and CDR2 is FQGNSA. The CDR3 sequence is CASSLVSSSYSNQPQHF. The CDR3 DNA reads as TGTGCCAGCAGCTTAGTATCCTCGTCTTATAGCAATCAGCCCCAGCATTTT.

This clone occurred once. Distinct nucleotide sequences in the sample also encode this CDR3. The chain employs TRBV7-2 and TRBJ1-2, with D unclear. Germline CDR1 reads SGHTA; CDR2 reads FQGNSA. V was clipped by 1 base and J by 4 bases, with 4 bases between them. The CDR3 spans 12 residues. DNA of the CDR3: TGTGCCAGCAGCTTAGGGGGCTATGGCTACACCTTC. As protein: CASSLGGYGYTF.

The chain links TRBV14 to TRBJ2-1; possible D gene TRBD2, 5 bases. V lost 4 bases and J lost 3, with 13 bases in between. This CDR3 spans 15 amino acids. CDR1 is SGHDN, CDR2 FVKESK, per germline. As DNA, the CDR3 is TGTGCCAGCAGCCCCAGACCCCGGGACTACAATGAGCAGTTCTTC. Protein product: CASSPRPRDYNEQFF.

This rearrangement joins TRBV7-8 to TRBJ1-5, with D unclear. The germline CDR1 and CDR2 sequences are SGHVS and FQNEAQ. With 3 bases removed from V and 0 bases from J, the gap between germline ends came to 9 bases. CDR3 size: 15 residues. The chain's CDR3 is CASSFGSTSNQPQHF. CDR3 DNA sequence: TGTGCCAGCAGCTTCGGGTCGACTAGCAATCAGCCCCAGCATTTT.

J is TRBJ2-1 and V is TRBV6-5, with 9 bases aligning to TRBD1. With 0 bases clipped from V and 10 bases from J, the junction kept 10 bases outside the gene matches. The CDR3 spans 16 residues. Germline V gives CDR1 MNHEY, CDR2 SVGAGI. The CDR3 sequence is CASSYSQGAEGWEQFF. CDR3 coding DNA: TGTGCCAGCAGTTACTCACAGGGGGCGGAGGGGTGGGAGCAGTTCTTC.

V gene TRBV19 combines with J gene TRBJ1-2; 8 bases fit TRBD1. The CDR3 runs to 14 residues. Germline trimming cut 1 base from V and 6 bases from J; bases unmatched to any gene: 4. In germline, CDR1 is LNHDA, CDR2 SQIVND (reference sequence). This CDR3 reads CASSIVTTGDGYTF. The CDR3 DNA is TGTGCCAGTAGTATAGTCACGACAGGGGATGGCTACACCTTC. Supplemented by reference TRBV19 and TRBJ1-2, the full variable domain reads DGGITQSPKYLFRKEGQNVTLSCEQNLNHDAMYWYRQDPGQGLRLIYYSQIVNDFQKGDIAEGYSVSREKKESFPLTVTSAQKNPTAFYLCASSIVTTGDGYTFGSGTRLTVV.

The chain recombines TRBV19 with TRBJ1-3, with a possible D match to TRBD1 (6 bases). The CDR3 is 14 residues long. From germline, CDR1 is LNHDA and CDR2 SQIVND (reference sequence). V lost 6 bases, J lost 2 bases, and 11 bases lay in between. This CDR3 is CASSRTGTGNTIYF. The CDR3 DNA reads TGTGCCAGTAGCCGTACAGGGACTGGAAACACCATATATTTT.